The 3 T cell receptor beta chains below come from one sample, sequenced in a study of post-analysis software for immune sequencing data. Included in the TCR beta cDNA libraries were unique molecular identifiers. From the PCR reads, TCRdb called clonotypes with MiXCR, one entry per CDR3 protein. The sample has about 770,000 distinct CDR3 sequences; about half are singletons. Study-wide results and caveats: Patients had higher frequencies than controls of about five TRBV segments, including TRBV5-6, TRBV5-1 and TRBV20-1.

These TCRs' antigens remain unknown. Sequenced: blood. These receptor sequences come from a girl aged 5-17 years with multiple sclerosis.

This clonotype was counted between two and nine times. The gene calls are TRBV4-1 and TRBJ2-7; 9 bases are a match to TRBD2. Germline trimming cut 0 bases from V and 3 bases from J; bases unmatched to any gene: 15. The length of the CDR3 is 19 residues. In germline, CDR1 is MGHRA, CDR2 YSYEKL. CDR3 amino acids: CASSQESYAGGPTYYEQYF. The CDR3 coding sequence is TGCGCCAGCAGCCAAGAGAGTTATGCGGGAGGGCCTACTTACTACGAGCAGTACTTC.

The chain couples TRBV4-1 to TRBJ2-1; D not resolved. CDR1 MGHRA and CDR2 YSYEKL come from the germline V gene. CDR3 length: 15 residues. Trimming left V 2 bases short and J 4 bases short, with 12 bases between. CDR3 region: CASSQTIEVYNEQFF. For the CDR3, the DNA is TGCGCCAGCAGCCAAACAATTGAGGTGTACAATGAGCAGTTCTTC.

The chain is built from TRBV2 and TRBJ2-1; D is uncertain. The ends were cut back, 2 bases at V and 9 bases at J, with 8 bases in the middle. The CDR3 is made up of 12 amino acids. Germline lookup yields CDR1 SNHLY and CDR2 FYNNEI. CDR3: CASSESQAEQFF. The CDR3 region has the DNA TGTGCCAGCAGTGAATCGCAGGCTGAGCAGTTCTTC.